The clone carrying this T cell receptor beta chain showed up just once. The antigen remains undetermined. This sample was included in a study of cytomegalovirus exposure and HLA in healthy donors. About the study: Among the 398 genotyped donors, 81% were placed in the Caucasian-associated ancestry cluster. Overall study results and limits: Later analysis demonstrated an association between a missense DCLRE1C variant and TCR beta V- and J-gene trimming. Most CMV-associated TCR beta chains were later found to appear HLA-restricted.

This PCR relied on a set of 60 Vbeta primers and 13 Jbeta primers. Clones were read by immunoSEQ multiplex PCR, and TCRdb kept only the in-frame ones, dropping some. Here the sample spans about 210,000 clones, around 79% being singletons. Germline V CDR1 and CDR2: MNHEY, SVGAGI. Deletions cut 6 bases from V and 2 bases from J, with 14 bases between. The CDR3 totals 14 residues. Although they were nominally healthy when sampled, donors likely had unrecorded immune exposures. The J gene is TRBJ2-7, the V gene TRBV6-5, with D tentatively TRBD2 (5 bases). The sample comprised PBMCs. The sequence was obtained from a male donor in good health and CMV-seronegative. The CDR3 region is CASSAPPGAYEQYF. In DNA, the CDR3 is TGTGCCAGCAGCGCCCCCCCCGGGGCCTACGAGCAGTACTTC.